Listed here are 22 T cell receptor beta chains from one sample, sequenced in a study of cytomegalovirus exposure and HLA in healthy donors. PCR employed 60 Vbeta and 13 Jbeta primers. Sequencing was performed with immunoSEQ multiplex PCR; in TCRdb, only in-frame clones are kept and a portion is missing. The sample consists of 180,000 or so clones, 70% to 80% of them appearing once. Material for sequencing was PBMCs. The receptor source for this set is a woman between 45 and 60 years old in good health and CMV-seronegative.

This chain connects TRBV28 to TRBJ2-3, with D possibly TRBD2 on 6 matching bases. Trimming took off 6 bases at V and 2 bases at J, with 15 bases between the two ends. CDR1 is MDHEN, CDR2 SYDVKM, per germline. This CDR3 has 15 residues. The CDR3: CASRRAGKSTDTQYF. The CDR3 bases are TGTGCCAGCAGGCGAGCGGGCAAATCCACAGATACGCAGTATTTT.

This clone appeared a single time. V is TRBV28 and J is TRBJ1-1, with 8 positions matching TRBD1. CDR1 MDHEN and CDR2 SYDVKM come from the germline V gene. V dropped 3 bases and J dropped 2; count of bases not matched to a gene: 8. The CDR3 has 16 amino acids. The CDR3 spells CASSFAGQAINTEAFF. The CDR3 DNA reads TGTGCCAGCAGTTTTGCGGGACAGGCGATCAACACTGAAGCTTTCTTT.

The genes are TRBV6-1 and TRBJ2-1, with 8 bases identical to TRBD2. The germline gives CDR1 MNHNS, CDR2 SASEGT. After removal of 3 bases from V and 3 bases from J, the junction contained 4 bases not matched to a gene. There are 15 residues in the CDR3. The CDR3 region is CASSDDSGGYNEQFF. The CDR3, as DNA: TGTGCCAGCAGTGACGACAGCGGGGGCTACAATGAGCAGTTCTTC.

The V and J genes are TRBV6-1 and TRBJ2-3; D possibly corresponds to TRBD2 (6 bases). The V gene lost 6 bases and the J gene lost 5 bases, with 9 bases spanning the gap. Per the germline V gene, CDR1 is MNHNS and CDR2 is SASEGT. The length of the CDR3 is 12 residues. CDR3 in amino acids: CASREGGDTQYF. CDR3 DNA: TGTGCCAGCAGAGAGGGAGGAGATACGCAGTATTTT.

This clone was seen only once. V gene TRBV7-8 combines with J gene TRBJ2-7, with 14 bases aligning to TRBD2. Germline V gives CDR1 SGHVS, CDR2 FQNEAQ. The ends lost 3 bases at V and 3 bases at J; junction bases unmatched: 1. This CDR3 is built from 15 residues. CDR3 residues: CASSLGTSGSYEQYF. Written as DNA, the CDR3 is TGTGCCAGCAGCTTGGGGACTAGCGGGAGCTACGAGCAGTACTTC.

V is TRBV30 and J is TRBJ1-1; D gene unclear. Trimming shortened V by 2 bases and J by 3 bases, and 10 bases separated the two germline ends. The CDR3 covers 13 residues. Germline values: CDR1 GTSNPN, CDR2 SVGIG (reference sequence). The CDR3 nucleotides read TGTGCCTGGAGTCCCGCTATTCACACTGAAGCTTTCTTT. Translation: CAWSPAIHTEAFF.

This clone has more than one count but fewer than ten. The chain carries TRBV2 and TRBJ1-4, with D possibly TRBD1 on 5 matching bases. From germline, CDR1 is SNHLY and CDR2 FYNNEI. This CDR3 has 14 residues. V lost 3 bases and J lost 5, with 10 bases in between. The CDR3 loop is CASSEGRGNEKLFF. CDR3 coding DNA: TGTGCCAGCAGTGAGGGAAGGGGCAATGAAAAACTGTTTTTT.

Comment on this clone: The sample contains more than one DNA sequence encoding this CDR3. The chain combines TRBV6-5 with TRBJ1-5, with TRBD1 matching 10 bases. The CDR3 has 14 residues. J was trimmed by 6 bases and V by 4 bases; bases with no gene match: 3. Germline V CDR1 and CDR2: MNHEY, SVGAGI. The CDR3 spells CASSSRQGAQPQHF. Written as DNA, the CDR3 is TGTGCCAGCAGTTCCAGACAGGGGGCTCAGCCCCAGCATTTT.

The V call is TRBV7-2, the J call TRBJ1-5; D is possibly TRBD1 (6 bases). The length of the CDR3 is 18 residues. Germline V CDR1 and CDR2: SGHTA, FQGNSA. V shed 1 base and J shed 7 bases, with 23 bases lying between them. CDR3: CASSLGGGGAVGRQPQHF. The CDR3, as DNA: TGTGCCAGCAGCTTAGGAGGGGGTGGGGCGGTCGGGCGGCAGCCCCAGCATTTT.

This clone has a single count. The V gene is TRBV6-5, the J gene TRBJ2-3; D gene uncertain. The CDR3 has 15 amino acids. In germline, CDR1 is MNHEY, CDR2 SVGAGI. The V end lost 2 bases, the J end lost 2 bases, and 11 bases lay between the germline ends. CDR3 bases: TGTGCCAGCAGTTACGCCGTTGGCCCCACAGATACGCAGTATTTT. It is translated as CASSYAVGPTDTQYF.

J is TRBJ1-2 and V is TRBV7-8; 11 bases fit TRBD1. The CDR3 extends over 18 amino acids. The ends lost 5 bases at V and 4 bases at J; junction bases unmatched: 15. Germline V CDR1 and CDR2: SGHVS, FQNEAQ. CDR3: CASSIRPGTGGNTYGYTF. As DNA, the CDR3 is TGTGCCAGCAGCATCCGTCCCGGGACAGGGGGAAATACCTATGGCTACACCTTC. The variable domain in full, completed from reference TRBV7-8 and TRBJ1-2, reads GAGVSQSPRYKVAKRGQDVALRCDPISGHVSLFWYQQALGQGPEFLTYFQNEAQLDKSGLPSDRFFAERPEGSVSTLKIQRTQQEDSAVYLCASSIRPGTGGNTYGYTFGSGTRLTVV.

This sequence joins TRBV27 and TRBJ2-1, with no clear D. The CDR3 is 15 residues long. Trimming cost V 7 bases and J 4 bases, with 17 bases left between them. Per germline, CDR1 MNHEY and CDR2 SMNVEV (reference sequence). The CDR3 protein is CASTLKDPKYNEQFF. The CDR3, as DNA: TGTGCCAGCACTCTAAAAGATCCCAAATACAATGAGCAGTTCTTC.

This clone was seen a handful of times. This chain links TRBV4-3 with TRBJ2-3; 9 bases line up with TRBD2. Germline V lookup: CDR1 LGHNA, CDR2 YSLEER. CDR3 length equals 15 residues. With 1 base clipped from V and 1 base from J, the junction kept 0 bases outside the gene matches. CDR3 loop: CASSQASGGTDTQYF. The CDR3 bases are TGCGCCAGCAGCCAAGCTAGCGGGGGCACAGATACGCAGTATTTT.

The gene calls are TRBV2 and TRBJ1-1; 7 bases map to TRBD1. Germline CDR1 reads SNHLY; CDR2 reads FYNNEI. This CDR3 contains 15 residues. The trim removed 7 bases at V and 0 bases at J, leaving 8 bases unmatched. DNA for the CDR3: TGTGCCAGCATGAGGACAGGCGTTATGAACACTGAAGCTTTCTTT. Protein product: CASMRTGVMNTEAFF.

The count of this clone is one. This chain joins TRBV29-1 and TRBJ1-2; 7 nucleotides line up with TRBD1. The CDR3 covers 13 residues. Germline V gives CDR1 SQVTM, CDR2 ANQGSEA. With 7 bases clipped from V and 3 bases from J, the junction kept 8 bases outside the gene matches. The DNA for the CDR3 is TGCAGCGCACGGACAGGAGGGGACTATGGCTACACCTTC. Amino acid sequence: CSARTGGDYGYTF.

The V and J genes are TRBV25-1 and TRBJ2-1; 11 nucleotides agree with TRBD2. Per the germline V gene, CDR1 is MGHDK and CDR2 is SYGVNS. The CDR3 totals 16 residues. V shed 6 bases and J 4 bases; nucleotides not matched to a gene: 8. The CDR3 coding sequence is TGTGCCAGCAGCCCAACAGGGACTAGCGGATACAATGAGCAGTTCTTC. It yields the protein CASSPTGTSGYNEQFF.

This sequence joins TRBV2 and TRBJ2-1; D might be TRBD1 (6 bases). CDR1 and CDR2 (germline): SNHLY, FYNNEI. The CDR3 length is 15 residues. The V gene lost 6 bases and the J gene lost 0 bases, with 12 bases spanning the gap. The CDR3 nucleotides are TGTGCCAGCAGGAGACAGGATAGCTCCTACAATGAGCAGTTCTTC. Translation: CASRRQDSSYNEQFF.

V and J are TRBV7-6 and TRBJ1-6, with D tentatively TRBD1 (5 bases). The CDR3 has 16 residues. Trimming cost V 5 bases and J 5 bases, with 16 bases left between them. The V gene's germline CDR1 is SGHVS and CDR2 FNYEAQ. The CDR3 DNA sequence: TGTGCCAGCAGCGCTCAGGGAAGGAATCATAATTCACCCCTCCACTTT. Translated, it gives CASSAQGRNHNSPLHF. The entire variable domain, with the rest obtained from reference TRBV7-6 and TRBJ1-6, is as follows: GAGVSQSPRYKVTKRGQDVALRCDPISGHVSLYWYRQALGQGPEFLTYFNYEAQQDKSGLPNDRFSAERPEGSISTLTIQRTEQRDSAMYRCASSAQGRNHNSPLHFGNGTRLTVT.

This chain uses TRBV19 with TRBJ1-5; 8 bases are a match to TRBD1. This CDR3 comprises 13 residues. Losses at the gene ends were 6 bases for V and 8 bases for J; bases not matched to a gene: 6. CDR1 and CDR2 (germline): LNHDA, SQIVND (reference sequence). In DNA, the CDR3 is TGTGCCAGTAGCGGACAGGGAGGGGAGCCCCAGCATTTT. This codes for CASSGQGGEPQHF.

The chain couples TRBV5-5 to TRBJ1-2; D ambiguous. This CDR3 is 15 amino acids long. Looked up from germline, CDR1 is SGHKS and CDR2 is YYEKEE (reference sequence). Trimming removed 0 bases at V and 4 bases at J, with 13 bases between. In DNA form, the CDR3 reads TGTGCCAGCAGCTTGGAGTACGGCGCGGGCTATGGCTACACCTTC. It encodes CASSLEYGAGYGYTF. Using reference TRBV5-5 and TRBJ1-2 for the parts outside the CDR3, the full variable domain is DAGVTQSPTHLIKTRGQQVTLRCSPISGHKSVSWYQQVLGQGPQFIFQYYEKEERGRGNFPDRFSARQFPNYSSELNVNALLLGDSALYLCASSLEYGAGYGYTFGSGTRLTVV.

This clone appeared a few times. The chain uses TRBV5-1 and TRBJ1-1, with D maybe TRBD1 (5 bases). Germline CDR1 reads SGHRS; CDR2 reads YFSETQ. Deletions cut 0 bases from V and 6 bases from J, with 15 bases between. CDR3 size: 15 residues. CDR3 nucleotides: TGCGCCAGCAGCTTGGATGGCAGGGCTGGAGCTGAAGCTTTCTTT. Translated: CASSLDGRAGAEAFF.

CDR3 sequence reads: CASSLGRTSEYF. CDR3 nucleotides: TGTGCCAGCAGCTTGGGGAGGACGTCTGAGTACTTC. The chain has TRBV5-6 and TRBJ2-7, with D possibly being TRBD2 (5 bases). Trimming shortened V by 0 bases and J by 11 bases, and 12 bases separated the two germline ends. The CDR3 is 12 residues long. From germline, CDR1 is SGHDT and CDR2 YYEEEE.